The 23 T cell receptor beta chains below were found in one sample sequenced in a study of cytomegalovirus exposure and HLA in healthy donors. With 60 Vbeta and 13 Jbeta primers, the PCR was carried out. Profiled with immunoSEQ multiplex PCR; TCRdb holds only in-frame clones, not every one. This sample has under 150,000 clones, with approximately 74% found just once. The sequenced sample consisted of PBMCs. These receptors all stem from a woman aged 40 to 50 in good health and CMV-seropositive.

The CDR3 protein is CASSPRTSGTSYNEQFF. The CDR3 nucleotides are TGTGCCAGCAGCCCGAGGACTAGCGGGACCTCCTACAATGAGCAGTTCTTC. The chain is built from TRBV4-2 and TRBJ2-1, with 12 bases aligning to TRBD2. Germline loops: CDR1 LGHNA, CDR2 YNFKEQ. The CDR3 sequence is 17 residues long. After removal of 4 bases from V and 0 bases from J, the junction contained 4 bases not matched to a gene.

CDR3: CASLRVNYGYTF. CDR3 DNA: TGTGCCAGTCTTCGGGTAAACTATGGCTACACCTTC. V gene TRBV2 combines with J gene TRBJ1-2; D gene unclear. Germline CDR1 is SNHLY and CDR2 is FYNNEI. The V gene lost 9 bases and the J gene lost 2 bases, with 10 bases spanning the gap. The CDR3 is made up of 12 amino acids.

The chain links TRBV4-1 to TRBJ1-5; D may be TRBD1 (6 bases). The CDR3 runs 16 residues. Per the germline V gene, CDR1 is MGHRA and CDR2 is YSYEKL. Trimming stripped 1 base from V and 0 bases from J, with 10 bases between. The CDR3 DNA reads as TGCGCCAGCAGCCAAGTACAGGGTTATAGCAATCAGCCCCAGCATTTT. Translating gives CASSQVQGYSNQPQHF.

V gene TRBV19 combines with J gene TRBJ2-7; D gene uncertain. The CDR3 runs to 14 residues. V lost 6 bases, J lost 3 bases, and 15 bases lay in between. Germline-derived CDR1 and CDR2 are LNHDA and SQIVND (reference sequence). CDR3 loop: CASRASALRYEQYF. CDR3 DNA: TGTGCCAGTAGGGCCTCCGCCCTTCGCTACGAGCAGTACTTC.

CDR3 coding DNA: TGTGCCAGCGGTCGACTAGCAAGAGATACGCAGTATTTT. It encodes CASGRLARDTQYF. The J gene is TRBJ2-3, the V gene TRBV5-4; 7 bases match TRBD2. CDR3 length equals 13 residues. Trimming took 7 bases from V and 5 from J; bases not matched to a gene: 7. CDR1 is SGHNT, CDR2 YYREEE, per germline (reference sequence). Full variable domain (outside the CDR3, taken from reference TRBV5-4 and TRBJ2-3): ETGVTQSPTHLIKTRGQQVTLRCSSQSGHNTVSWYQQALGQGPQFIFQYYREEENGRGNFPPRFSGLQFPNYSSELNVNALELDDSALYLCASGRLARDTQYFGPGTRLTVL.

The chain links TRBV7-2 to TRBJ1-3, with 8 positions matching TRBD1. Per germline, CDR1 SGHTA and CDR2 FQGNSA. The CDR3 is 14 amino acids. V shed 8 bases and J 4 bases; nucleotides not matched to a gene: 7. For the CDR3, the DNA is TGTGCCAGCGGTAGACAGGGGTTGGGAAACACCATATATTTT. Its translation is CASGRQGLGNTIYF.

The V call is TRBV29-1, the J call TRBJ2-2; the D gene is possibly TRBD1 (6 bases). Trimming took 7 bases from V and 7 from J, leaving 13 bases between them. The CDR3 loop spans 12 amino acids. CDR1 and CDR2 (germline): SQVTM, ANQGSEA. The CDR3 protein is CSGTGQDGELFF. The CDR3 DNA reads as TGCAGCGGAACAGGGCAAGACGGGGAGCTGTTTTTT.

The V and J genes are TRBV2 and TRBJ1-6, with TRBD1 matching 7 bases. Germline loops: CDR1 SNHLY, CDR2 FYNNEI. With 8 bases clipped from V and 7 bases from J, the junction kept 5 bases outside the gene matches. This CDR3 comprises 13 residues. The CDR3 DNA reads as TGTGCCAGCCGGACAGGTTGGAATTCACCCCTCCACTTT. It specifies CASRTGWNSPLHF.

The sample holds a few counts of this clone. The rearrangement joins TRBV10-3 to TRBJ1-2; D may be TRBD1 (6 bases). Germline V gene data show CDR1 as ENHRY and CDR2 as SYGVKD. The CDR3 consists of 15 residues. Trimming took 4 bases from V and 2 from J, leaving 14 bases between them. DNA of the CDR3: TGTGCCATCAGTGCCCGGGGGGGGCCAAACTATGGCTACACCTTC. This codes for CAISARGGPNYGYTF.

The rearrangement uses TRBV4-3 and TRBJ2-1; tentatively, D is TRBD2 (6 bases). The CDR3 runs to 14 residues. V gave up 4 bases and J gave up 1 base, with 8 bases separating them. Germline CDR1 reads LGHNA; CDR2 reads YSLEER. The DNA for the CDR3 is TGCGCCAGCAGCCGCGGGATATCCTACAATGAGCAGTTCTTC. Its protein product is CASSRGISYNEQFF.

The rearrangement joins TRBV7-6 to TRBJ2-5, with D maybe TRBD2 (5 bases). Deletions cut 3 bases from V and 2 bases from J, with 13 bases between. Germline values: CDR1 SGHVS, CDR2 FNYEAQ. The CDR3 runs 15 residues. CDR3 nucleotide sequence: TGTGCCAGCAGCTTCACCGCCGGACTGCAAGAGACCCAGTACTTC. As protein: CASSFTAGLQETQYF.

This clone was seen more than once but under ten times. J is TRBJ2-7 and V is TRBV29-1; tentative D call: TRBD1 (5 bases). CDR1 and CDR2 from the germline V gene are SQVTM and ANQGSEA. This CDR3 comprises 13 residues. V was shortened by 4 bases and J by 2 bases, with 12 bases between the two germline ends. The CDR3 here is CSVVGQGTYEQYF. The CDR3 bases are TGCAGCGTTGTAGGTCAGGGTACCTACGAGCAGTACTTC.

With regard to this clone: A junction end diverges from the germline sequence, so it may reflect a read error. This rearrangement joins TRBV7-8 to TRBJ1-1, with D maybe TRBD1 (6 bases). In germline, CDR1 is SGHVS, CDR2 FQNEAQ. The CDR3 is 15 amino acids. CDR3 coding DNA: TGTGCCAGCAGCGTAGCGTACAGGGACGTCTCTGAAGCTTTCTTT. Residues: CASSVAYRDVSEAFF.

V is TRBV6-1 and J is TRBJ2-5, with TRBD2 matching over 8 bases. Judging by the DNA end, TRBJ2-7 fits better; the J call may be wrong. This CDR3 is 18 amino acids long. The germline V gene encodes CDR1 MNHNS and CDR2 SASEGT. The CDR3 nucleotides read TGTGCCAGCAGTGAGATCGGGTTCGGGAGGGGGGACTCCTACGAGCAGTACTTC. It specifies CASSEIGFGRGDSYEQYF.

The rearrangement joins TRBV30 to TRBJ1-5; D is undetermined. V lost 2 bases and J 5 bases, leaving 10 bases between the germline ends. In germline, CDR1 is GTSNPN, CDR2 SVGIG (reference sequence). The CDR3 extends over 13 amino acids. CDR3: CAWSWRDYQPQHF. The CDR3 coding sequence is TGTGCCTGGAGTTGGAGGGATTATCAGCCCCAGCATTTT.

V usage is TRBV5-6 and J usage is TRBJ2-7; weak D call: TRBD1 (8 bases). Per the germline V gene, CDR1 is SGHDT and CDR2 is YYEEEE. The CDR3 runs to 17 residues. Trimming stripped 1 base from V and 2 bases from J, with 19 bases between. The CDR3 DNA is TGTGCCAGCAGCTTGTTCGGGGGGACAGGACGCCCCTACGAGCAGTACTTC. Translating it yields CASSLFGGTGRPYEQYF.

CDR3 loop: CASMRGQLNQPQHF. The CDR3 DNA is TGTGCCAGTATGAGGGGACAGCTCAATCAGCCCCAGCATTTT. The rearrangement uses TRBV19 and TRBJ1-5; 7 nucleotides line up with TRBD1. The trim removed 7 bases at V and 3 bases at J, leaving 6 bases unmatched. CDR3 size: 14 residues. In germline, CDR1 is LNHDA, CDR2 SQIVND (reference sequence).

The chain uses TRBV5-4 and TRBJ1-1, with 8 bases identical to TRBD1. Germline-derived CDR1 and CDR2 are SGHNT and YYREEE (reference sequence). There are 16 residues in the CDR3. After removal of 4 bases from V and 0 bases from J, the junction contained 8 bases not matched to a gene. CDR3 protein: CASSPGQGGMNTEAFF. The CDR3 DNA reads as TGTGCCAGCAGCCCCGGACAGGGTGGGATGAACACTGAAGCTTTCTTT.

V and J are TRBV4-3 and TRBJ1-2; D remains unclear. The germline V and J ends were trimmed by 0 bases and 1 base, with 12 bases remaining between them. Germline CDR1 is LGHNA and CDR2 is YSLEER. This CDR3 is 16 amino acids long. DNA for the CDR3: TGCGCCAGCAGCCAAGATCAGGTAGTCTTTAACTATGGCTACACCTTC. Protein sequence: CASSQDQVVFNYGYTF.

This clone was seen just once. The rearrangement uses TRBV5-1 and TRBJ2-2, with D perhaps TRBD2 (7 bases). Trimming removed 4 bases at V and 4 bases at J, with 17 bases between. Germline V gene sequence: CDR1 SGHRS, CDR2 YFSETQ. This CDR3 region has 16 residues. CDR3 region: CASSPWGGGSTGELFF. The CDR3 DNA reads as TGCGCCAGCAGCCCTTGGGGGGGCGGTAGCACCGGGGAGCTGTTTTTT.

Comments on this clone: A read error may account for a junction end that differs from germline. The V and J genes are TRBV5-6 and TRBJ1-6, with 8 bases aligning to TRBD1. In germline, CDR1 is SGHDT, CDR2 YYEEEE. This CDR3 has 15 residues. The CDR3 DNA reads as TGTACCAGCAGCGTACTGGACAGGGAGGATTCACCCCTCCACTTT. This sequence encodes CTSSVLDREDSPLHF.

The V and J genes are TRBV28 and TRBJ2-3; 11 bases align to TRBD2. V shed 2 bases and J 2 bases; nucleotides not matched to a gene: 6. Germline CDR1 is MDHEN and CDR2 is SYDVKM. The CDR3 sequence is 17 residues long. CDR3 in DNA: TGTGCCAGCAGTTTAAAACGACTAGCGGGAATCACAGATACGCAGTATTTT. Translation gives CASSLKRLAGITDTQYF.

The chain joins TRBV9 to TRBJ1-4; TRBD1 matches 9 bases. The CDR3 has 15 amino acids. CDR1 and CDR2 from the germline V gene are SGDLS and YYNGEE. V trimming: 3 bases; J trimming: 5 bases; junction bases outside the gene matches: 5. CDR3 DNA: TGTGCCAGCAGCGCCGGGGACAGGGACAATGAAAAACTGTTTTTT. It codes for CASSAGDRDNEKLFF.